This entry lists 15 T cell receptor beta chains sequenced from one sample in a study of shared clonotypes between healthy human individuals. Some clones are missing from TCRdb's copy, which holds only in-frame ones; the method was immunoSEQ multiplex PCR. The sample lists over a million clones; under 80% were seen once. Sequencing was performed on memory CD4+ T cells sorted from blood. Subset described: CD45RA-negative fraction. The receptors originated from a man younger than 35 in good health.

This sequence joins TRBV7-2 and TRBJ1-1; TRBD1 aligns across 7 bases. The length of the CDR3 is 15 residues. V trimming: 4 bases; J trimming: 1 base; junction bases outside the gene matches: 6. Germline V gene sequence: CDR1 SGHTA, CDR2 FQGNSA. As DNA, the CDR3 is TGTGCCAGCAGCTCCCGACAGGGTCCGAACACTGAAGCTTTCTTT. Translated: CASSSRQGPNTEAFF.

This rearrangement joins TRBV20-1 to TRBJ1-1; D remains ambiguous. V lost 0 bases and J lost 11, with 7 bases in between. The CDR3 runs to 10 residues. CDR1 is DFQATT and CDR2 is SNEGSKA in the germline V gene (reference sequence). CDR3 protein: CSARDQVAFF. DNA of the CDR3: TGCAGTGCTAGAGATCAAGTGGCTTTCTTT.

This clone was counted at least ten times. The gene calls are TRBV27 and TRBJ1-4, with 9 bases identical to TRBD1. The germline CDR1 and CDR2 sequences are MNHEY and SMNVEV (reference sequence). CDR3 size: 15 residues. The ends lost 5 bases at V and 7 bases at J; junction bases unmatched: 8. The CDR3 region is CASSLRRDRAEKLFF. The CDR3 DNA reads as TGTGCCAGCAGTCTTAGAAGGGACAGGGCTGAAAAACTGTTTTTT.

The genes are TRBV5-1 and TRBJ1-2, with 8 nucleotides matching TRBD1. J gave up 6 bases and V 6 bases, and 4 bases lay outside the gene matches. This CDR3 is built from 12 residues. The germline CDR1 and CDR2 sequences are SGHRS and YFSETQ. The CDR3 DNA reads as TGCGCCAGCACGCGACAGGGGAATGGCTACACCTTC. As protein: CASTRQGNGYTF.

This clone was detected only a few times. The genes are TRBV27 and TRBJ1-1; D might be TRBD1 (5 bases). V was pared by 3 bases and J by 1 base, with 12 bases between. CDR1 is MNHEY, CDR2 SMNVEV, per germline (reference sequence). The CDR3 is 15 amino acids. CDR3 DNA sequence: TGTGCCAGCAGTTTGGGGGGTAAGGGGAACACTGAAGCTTTCTTT. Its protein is CASSLGGKGNTEAFF.

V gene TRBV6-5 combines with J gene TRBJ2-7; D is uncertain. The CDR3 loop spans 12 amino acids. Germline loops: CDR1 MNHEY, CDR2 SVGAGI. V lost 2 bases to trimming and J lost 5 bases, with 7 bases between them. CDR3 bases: TGTGCCAGCAGTTACCCCCCCGACGAGCAGTACTTC. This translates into CASSYPPDEQYF.

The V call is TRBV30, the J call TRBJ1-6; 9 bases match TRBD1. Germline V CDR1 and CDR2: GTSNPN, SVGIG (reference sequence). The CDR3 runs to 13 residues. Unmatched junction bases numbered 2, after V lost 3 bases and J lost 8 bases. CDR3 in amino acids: CAWRGTGYSPLHF. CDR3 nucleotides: TGTGCCTGGAGAGGGACAGGGTATTCACCCCTCCACTTT.

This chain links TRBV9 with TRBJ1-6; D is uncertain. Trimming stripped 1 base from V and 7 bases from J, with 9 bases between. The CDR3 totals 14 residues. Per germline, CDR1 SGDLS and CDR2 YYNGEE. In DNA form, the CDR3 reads TGTGCCAGCAGCGTACTAGGGTGGAATTCACCCCTCCACTTT. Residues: CASSVLGWNSPLHF.

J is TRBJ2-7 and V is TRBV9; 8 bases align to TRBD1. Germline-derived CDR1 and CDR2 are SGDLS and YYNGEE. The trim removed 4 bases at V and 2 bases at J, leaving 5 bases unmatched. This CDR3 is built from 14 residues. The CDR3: CASSKGQGPYEQYF. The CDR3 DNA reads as TGTGCCAGCAGCAAAGGACAGGGCCCCTACGAGCAGTACTTC.

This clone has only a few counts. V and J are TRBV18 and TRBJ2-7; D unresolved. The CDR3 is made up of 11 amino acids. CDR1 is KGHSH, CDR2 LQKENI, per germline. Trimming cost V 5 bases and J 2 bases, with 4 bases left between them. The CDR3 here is CASSNAYEQYF. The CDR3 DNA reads TGTGCCAGCTCAAACGCCTACGAGCAGTACTTC.

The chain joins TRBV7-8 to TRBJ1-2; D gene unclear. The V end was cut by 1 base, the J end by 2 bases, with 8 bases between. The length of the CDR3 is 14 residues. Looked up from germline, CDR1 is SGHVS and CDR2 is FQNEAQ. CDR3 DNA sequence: TGTGCCAGCAGCTTAGATGCCAGGAACTATGGCTACACCTTC. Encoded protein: CASSLDARNYGYTF. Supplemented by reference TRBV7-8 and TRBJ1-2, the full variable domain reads GAGVSQSPRYKVAKRGQDVALRCDPISGHVSLFWYQQALGQGPEFLTYFQNEAQLDKSGLPSDRFFAERPEGSVSTLKIQRTQQEDSAVYLCASSLDARNYGYTFGSGTRLTVV.

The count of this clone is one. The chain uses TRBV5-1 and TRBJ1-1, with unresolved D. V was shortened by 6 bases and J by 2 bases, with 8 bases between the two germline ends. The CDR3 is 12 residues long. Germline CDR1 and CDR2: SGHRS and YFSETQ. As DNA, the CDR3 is TGCGCCAGCACGGCAGCAAACACTGAAGCTTTCTTT. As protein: CASTAANTEAFF. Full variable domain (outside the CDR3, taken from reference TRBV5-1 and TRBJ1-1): KAGVTQTPRYLIKTRGQQVTLSCSPISGHRSVSWYQQTPGQGLQFLFEYFSETQRNKGNFPGRFSGRQFSNSRSEMNVSTLELGDSALYLCASTAANTEAFFGQGTRLTVV.

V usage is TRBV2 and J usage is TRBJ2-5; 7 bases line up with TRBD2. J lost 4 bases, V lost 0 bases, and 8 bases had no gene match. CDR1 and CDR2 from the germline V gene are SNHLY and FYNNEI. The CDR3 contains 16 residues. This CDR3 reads CASSEARGGGLETQYF. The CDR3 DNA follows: TGTGCCAGCAGTGAAGCGCGGGGCGGGGGTCTAGAGACCCAGTACTTC. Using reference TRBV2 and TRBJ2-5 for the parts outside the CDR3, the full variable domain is EPEVTQTPSHQVTQMGQEVILRCVPISNHLYFYWYRQILGQKVEFLVSFYNNEISEKSEIFDDQFSVERPDGSNFTLKIRSTKLEDSAMYFCASSEARGGGLETQYFGPGTRLLVL.

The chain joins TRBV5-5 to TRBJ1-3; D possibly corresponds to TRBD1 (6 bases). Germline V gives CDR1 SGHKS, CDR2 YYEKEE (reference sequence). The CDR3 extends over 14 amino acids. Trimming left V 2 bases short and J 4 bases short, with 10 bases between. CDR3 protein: CASSLDGGGNTIYF. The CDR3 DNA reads TGTGCCAGCAGCTTAGACGGGGGCGGAAACACCATATATTTT. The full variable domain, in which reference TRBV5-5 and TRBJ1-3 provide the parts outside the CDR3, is DAGVTQSPTHLIKTRGQQVTLRCSPISGHKSVSWYQQVLGQGPQFIFQYYEKEERGRGNFPDRFSARQFPNYSSELNVNALLLGDSALYLCASSLDGGGNTIYFGEGSWLTVV.

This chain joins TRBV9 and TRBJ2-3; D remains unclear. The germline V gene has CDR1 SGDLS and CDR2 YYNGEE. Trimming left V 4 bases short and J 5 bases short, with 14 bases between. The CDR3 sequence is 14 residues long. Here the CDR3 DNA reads TGTGCCAGCAGCCATGGTTCTAGTAGAGATACGCAGTATTTT. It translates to CASSHGSSRDTQYF.